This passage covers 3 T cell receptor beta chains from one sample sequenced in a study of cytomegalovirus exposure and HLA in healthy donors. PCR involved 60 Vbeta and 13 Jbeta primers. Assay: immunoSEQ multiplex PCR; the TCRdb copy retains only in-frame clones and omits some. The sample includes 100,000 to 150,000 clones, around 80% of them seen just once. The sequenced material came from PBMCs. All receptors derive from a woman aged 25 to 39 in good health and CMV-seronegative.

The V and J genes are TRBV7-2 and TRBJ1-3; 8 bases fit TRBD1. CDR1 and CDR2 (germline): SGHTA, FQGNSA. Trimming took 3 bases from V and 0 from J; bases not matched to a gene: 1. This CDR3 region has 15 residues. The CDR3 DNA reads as TGTGCCAGCAGCTTGACAGGGGACTCTGGAAACACCATATATTTT. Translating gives CASSLTGDSGNTIYF. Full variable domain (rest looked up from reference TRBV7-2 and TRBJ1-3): GAGVSQSPSNKVTEKGKDVELRCDPISGHTALYWYRQSLGQGLEFLIYFQGNSAPDKSGLPSDRFSAERTGGSVSTLTIQRTQQEDSAVYLCASSLTGDSGNTIYFGEGSWLTVV.

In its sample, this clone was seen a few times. The CDR3 nucleotides are TGTGCCAGTAGTATACCCGGACAGACCTATGGCTACACCTTC. Protein sequence: CASSIPGQTYGYTF. The rearrangement joins TRBV19 to TRBJ1-2, with a weak D call TRBD1 (6 bases). CDR3 size: 14 residues. CDR1 LNHDA and CDR2 SQIVND come from the germline V gene (reference sequence). V gave up 2 bases and J gave up 4 bases, with 11 bases separating them. Variable domain in full (rest from reference TRBV19 and TRBJ1-2): DGGITQSPKYLFRKEGQNVTLSCEQNLNHDAMYWYRQDPGQGLRLIYYSQIVNDFQKGDIAEGYSVSREKKESFPLTVTSAQKNPTAFYLCASSIPGQTYGYTFGSGTRLTVV.

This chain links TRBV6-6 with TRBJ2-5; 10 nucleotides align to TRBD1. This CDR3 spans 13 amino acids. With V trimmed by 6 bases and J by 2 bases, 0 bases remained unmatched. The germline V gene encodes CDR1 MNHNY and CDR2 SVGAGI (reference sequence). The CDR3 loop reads CASRGQGQETQYF. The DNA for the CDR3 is TGTGCCAGCAGGGGACAGGGGCAAGAGACCCAGTACTTC.